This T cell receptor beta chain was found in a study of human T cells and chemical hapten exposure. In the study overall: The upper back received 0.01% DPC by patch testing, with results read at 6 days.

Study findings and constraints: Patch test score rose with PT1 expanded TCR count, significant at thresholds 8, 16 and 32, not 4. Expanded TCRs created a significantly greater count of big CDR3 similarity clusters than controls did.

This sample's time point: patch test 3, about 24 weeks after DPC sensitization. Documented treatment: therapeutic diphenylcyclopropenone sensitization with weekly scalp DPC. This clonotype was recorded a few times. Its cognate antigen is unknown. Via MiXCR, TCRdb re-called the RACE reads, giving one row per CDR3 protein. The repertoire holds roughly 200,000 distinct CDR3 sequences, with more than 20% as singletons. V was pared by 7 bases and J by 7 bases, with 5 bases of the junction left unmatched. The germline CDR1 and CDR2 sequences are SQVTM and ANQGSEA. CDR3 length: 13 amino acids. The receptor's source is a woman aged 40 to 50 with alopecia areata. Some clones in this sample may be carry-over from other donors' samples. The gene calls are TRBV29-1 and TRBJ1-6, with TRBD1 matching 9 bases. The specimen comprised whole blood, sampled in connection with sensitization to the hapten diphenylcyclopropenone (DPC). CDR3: CSASTGGNSPLHF. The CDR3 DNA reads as TGCAGCGCTTCGACAGGGGGAAATTCACCCCTCCACTTT. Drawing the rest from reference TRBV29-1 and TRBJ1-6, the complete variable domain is SAVISQKPSRDICQRGTSLTIQCQVDSQVTMMFWYRQQPGQSLTLIATANQGSEATYESGFVIDKFPISRPNLTFSTLTVSNMSPEDSSIYLCSASTGGNSPLHFGNGTRLTVT.